These 18 T cell receptor beta chains were sequenced from one sample in a study of blood T cell repertoires in COVID-19. The repertoire was sequenced with immunoSEQ multiplex PCR; TCRdb's copy has only in-frame clones and lacks some. The sample yields roughly 400,000 clones, about 88% seen once. The specimen was PBMCs or T cells enriched from blood (not recorded which). The receptor source for this set is a young woman who had been exposed to COVID-19.

The chain's CDR3 is CAWSVLKGYTF. CDR3 DNA sequence: TGTGCCTGGAGTGTACTGAAGGGCTACACCTTC. The chain uses TRBV30 and TRBJ1-2; D uncertain. With 0 bases removed from V and 8 bases from J, the gap between germline ends came to 7 bases. CDR3 length equals 11 residues. Germline values: CDR1 GTSNPN, CDR2 SVGIG (reference sequence).

The V gene is TRBV7-6, the J gene TRBJ2-7; a possible D gene is TRBD1 (7 bases). CDR3 size: 15 residues. Deletions cut 3 bases from V and 6 bases from J, with 18 bases between. Germline values: CDR1 SGHVS, CDR2 FNYEAQ. CDR3 in amino acids: CASSLQGGHPAEQYF. The CDR3 region has the DNA TGTGCCAGCAGCTTGCAGGGGGGACACCCAGCCGAGCAGTACTTC.

This chain links TRBV6-5 with TRBJ1-1; 7 nucleotides line up with TRBD1. The J segment lost 13 bases and the V segment lost 5 bases, leaving 10 bases of the junction unmatched. The V gene's germline CDR1 is MNHEY and CDR2 SVGAGI. This CDR3 region has 12 residues. CDR3 residues: CASSKPRGIHFF. CDR3 sequence (DNA): TGTGCCAGCAGTAAACCCAGGGGGATTCATTTCTTT.

V usage is TRBV7-8 and J usage is TRBJ1-2, with TRBD1 matching over 10 bases. V lost 0 bases to trimming and J lost 5 bases; unmatched junction nucleotides: 0. The CDR3 has 14 amino acids. Germline-derived CDR1 and CDR2 are SGHVS and FQNEAQ. CDR3 residues: CASSLAGQGYGYTF. The CDR3 region has the DNA TGTGCCAGCAGCTTAGCGGGACAGGGGTATGGCTACACCTTC.

This rearrangement joins TRBV11-2 to TRBJ2-5, with D possibly TRBD1 on 6 matching bases. Germline V gene lookup returns CDR1 SGHAT and CDR2 FQNNGV. CDR3 length: 14 amino acids. V was clipped by 4 bases and J by 1 base, with 10 bases between them. CDR3 sequence (DNA): TGTGCCAGCAGCTGGGGGACACCCCAAGAGACCCAGTACTTC. Translation gives CASSWGTPQETQYF.

The V and J genes are TRBV5-1 and TRBJ2-3; 9 bases fit TRBD2. V dropped 5 bases and J dropped 1; count of bases not matched to a gene: 11. From germline, CDR1 is SGHRS and CDR2 YFSETQ. CDR3 length equals 17 residues. CDR3 nucleotide sequence: TGCGCCAGCAGTTCAGTAGCGGGAGTCTCAGGCACAGATACGCAGTATTTT. This translates into CASSSVAGVSGTDTQYF. The variable domain in full, completed from reference TRBV5-1 and TRBJ2-3, reads KAGVTQTPRYLIKTRGQQVTLSCSPISGHRSVSWYQQTPGQGLQFLFEYFSETQRNKGNFPGRFSGRQFSNSRSEMNVSTLELGDSALYLCASSSVAGVSGTDTQYFGPGTRLTVL.

The chain is built from TRBV28 and TRBJ1-6, with 8 bases lining up with TRBD1. Germline CDR1 reads MDHEN; CDR2 reads SYDVKM. Germline trimming cut 2 bases from V and 8 bases from J; bases unmatched to any gene: 5. The CDR3 has 15 residues. The CDR3 protein is CASSLPGQVDSPLHF. CDR3 nucleotides: TGTGCCAGCAGTTTACCGGGACAGGTGGATTCACCCCTCCACTTT.

This clone appeared a few times. This sequence joins TRBV4-2 and TRBJ1-3, with D hard to call. Germline CDR1 is LGHNA and CDR2 is YNFKEQ. V was pared by 1 base and J by 0 bases, with 7 bases between. This CDR3 is 15 amino acids long. DNA of the CDR3: TGTGCCAGCAGCCAAGGGGAGGTCTCTGGAAACACCATATATTTT. Translating it yields CASSQGEVSGNTIYF.

The rearrangement links TRBV5-4 to TRBJ2-1; 8 bases are a match to TRBD2. With V trimmed by 4 bases and J by 2 bases, 8 bases remained unmatched. The CDR3 has 16 residues. In germline, CDR1 is SGHNT, CDR2 YYREEE (reference sequence). This CDR3 reads CASSTLAGTTYNEQFF. Written as DNA, the CDR3 is TGTGCCAGCAGCACCTTAGCGGGGACAACCTACAATGAGCAGTTCTTC.

The V gene is TRBV5-5, the J gene TRBJ1-4, with D possibly TRBD1 on 6 matching bases. The CDR3 has 14 residues. Trimming shortened V by 5 bases and J by 8 bases, and 16 bases separated the two germline ends. Germline V gene lookup returns CDR1 SGHKS and CDR2 YYEKEE (reference sequence). The CDR3 region has the DNA TGTGCCAGCAGTTACTGGGACATCGACGAAAAACTGTTTTTT. Protein sequence: CASSYWDIDEKLFF.

The V call is TRBV2, the J call TRBJ1-1, with unresolved D. CDR1 SNHLY and CDR2 FYNNEI come from the germline V gene. This CDR3 has 13 amino acids. Trimming shortened V by 4 bases and J by 4 bases, and 10 bases separated the two germline ends. The CDR3 DNA sequence: TGTGCCAGCAGTGTCGAGAAATCCACTGAAGCTTTCTTT. It encodes CASSVEKSTEAFF.

V is TRBV5-1 and J is TRBJ2-7; TRBD1 agrees at 10 bases. From germline, CDR1 is SGHRS and CDR2 YFSETQ. The V and J ends lost 2 bases and 2 bases, in that order; junction bases with no gene match: 4. This CDR3 comprises 15 residues. The CDR3 reads CASSFTGQGTYEQYF. CDR3 sequence (DNA): TGCGCCAGCAGCTTCACGGGACAGGGGACCTACGAGCAGTACTTC.

V and J are TRBV6-5 and TRBJ2-2; TRBD2 aligns across 8 bases. This CDR3 has 14 amino acids. Germline V gene lookup returns CDR1 MNHEY and CDR2 SVGAGI. After removal of 6 bases from V and 7 bases from J, the junction contained 7 bases not matched to a gene. CDR3 DNA sequence: TGTGCCAGCAGGCCGGGACTAGAAATCGGGGAGCTGTTTTTT. It yields the protein CASRPGLEIGELFF.

This clone is a singleton in its sample. The chain employs TRBV7-8 and TRBJ2-5, with 10 bases identical to TRBD1. This CDR3 contains 14 residues. Trimming took 5 bases from V and 2 from J; bases not matched to a gene: 2. The germline CDR1 and CDR2 sequences are SGHVS and FQNEAQ. The CDR3 DNA is TGTGCCAGCAGCGTGGACAGGGGGCAAGAGACCCAGTACTTC. This codes for CASSVDRGQETQYF.

The chain links TRBV5-6 to TRBJ1-4; D gene ambiguous. The CDR3 is 14 amino acids. The V gene lost 0 bases and the J gene lost 4 bases, with 7 bases spanning the gap. Germline V lookup: CDR1 SGHDT, CDR2 YYEEEE. The CDR3 DNA is TGTGCCAGCAGCTTGGCTAGCTTTAATGAAAAACTGTTTTTT. Its protein product is CASSLASFNEKLFF.

The gene calls are TRBV5-5 and TRBJ2-7, with D possibly being TRBD2 (5 bases). From germline, CDR1 is SGHKS and CDR2 YYEKEE (reference sequence). The CDR3 runs to 13 residues. The V and J ends lost 4 bases and 3 bases respectively, with 11 bases between them. The CDR3 sequence: CASSLPGFYEQYF. The CDR3 region has the DNA TGTGCCAGCAGCCTACCGGGGTTCTACGAGCAGTACTTC. Full variable domain (rest looked up from reference TRBV5-5 and TRBJ2-7): DAGVTQSPTHLIKTRGQQVTLRCSPISGHKSVSWYQQVLGQGPQFIFQYYEKEERGRGNFPDRFSARQFPNYSSELNVNALLLGDSALYLCASSLPGFYEQYFGPGTRLTVT.

The chain links TRBV18 to TRBJ1-6; 7 nucleotides match TRBD1. The CDR3 has 16 amino acids. Germline V gene data show CDR1 as KGHSH and CDR2 as LQKENI. The junction had 16 bases not matched to a gene; V was cut back by 3 bases and J by 14 bases. The CDR3 loop reads CASSPGDSSNLGALHF. The CDR3 DNA is TGTGCCAGCTCACCGGGGGACAGCTCGAACTTGGGGGCCCTCCACTTT. The full variable domain, completed using reference TRBV18 and TRBJ1-6, is NAGVMQNPRHLVRRRGQEARLRCSPMKGHSHVYWYRQLPEEGLKFMVYLQKENIIDESGMPKERFSAEFPKEGPSILRIQQVVRGDSAAYFCASSPGDSSNLGALHFGNGTRLTVT.

This CDR3 is CASSEVGAGSYEQYF. As DNA, the CDR3 is TGTGCCAGCAGTGAAGTGGGAGCGGGATCTTACGAGCAGTACTTC. The chain links TRBV6-1 to TRBJ2-7; TRBD2 agrees at 7 bases. The CDR3 has 15 residues. V trimming: 1 base; J trimming: 4 bases; junction bases outside the gene matches: 7. Germline V lookup: CDR1 MNHNS, CDR2 SASEGT.